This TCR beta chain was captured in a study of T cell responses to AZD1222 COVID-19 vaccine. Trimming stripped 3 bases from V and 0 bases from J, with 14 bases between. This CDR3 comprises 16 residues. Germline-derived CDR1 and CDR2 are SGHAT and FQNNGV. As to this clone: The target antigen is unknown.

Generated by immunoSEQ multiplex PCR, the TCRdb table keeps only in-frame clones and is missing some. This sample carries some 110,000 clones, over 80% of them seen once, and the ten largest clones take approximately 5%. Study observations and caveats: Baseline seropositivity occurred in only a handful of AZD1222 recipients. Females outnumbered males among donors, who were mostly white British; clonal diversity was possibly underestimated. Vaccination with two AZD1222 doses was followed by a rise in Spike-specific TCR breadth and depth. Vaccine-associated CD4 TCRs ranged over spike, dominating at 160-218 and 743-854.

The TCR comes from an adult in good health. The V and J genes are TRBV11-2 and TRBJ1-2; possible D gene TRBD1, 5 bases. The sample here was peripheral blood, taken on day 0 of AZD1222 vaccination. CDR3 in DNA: TGTGCCAGCAGCTTTTCGGGGCAGGGCCCTAACTATGGCTACACCTTC. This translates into CASSFSGQGPNYGYTF.